This T cell receptor beta chain comes out of a study of immune evolution from preneoplasia to lung adenocarcinoma. General observations from the study: Compared with EGFR-mutant or double wild-type lesions, KRAS-mutant nodules were more clonal. Later-stage lesions seemingly showed higher T cell density and diversity than normal lung.

Resections took place in Japan or China from about 2013 to 2017. V shed 0 bases and J shed 5 bases, with 14 bases lying between them. CDR1 and CDR2 (germline): SGDLS, YYNGEE. The length of the CDR3 is 15 residues. On this clone itself: Its target is not known.

Sequencing used immunoSEQ multiplex PCR; TCRdb keeps in-frame clones, though not all of them. The sample yields roughly 21,000 clones, roughly 80% seen once. The chain is built from TRBV9 and TRBJ2-5; D is ambiguous. The sample consisted of FFPE invasive lung adenocarcinoma tissue. This TCR derives from a person in their sixties with lung adenocarcinoma. CDR3 protein: CASSVGLGMWETQYF. In DNA form, the CDR3 reads TGTGCCAGCAGCGTAGGTTTAGGAATGTGGGAGACCCAGTACTTC.